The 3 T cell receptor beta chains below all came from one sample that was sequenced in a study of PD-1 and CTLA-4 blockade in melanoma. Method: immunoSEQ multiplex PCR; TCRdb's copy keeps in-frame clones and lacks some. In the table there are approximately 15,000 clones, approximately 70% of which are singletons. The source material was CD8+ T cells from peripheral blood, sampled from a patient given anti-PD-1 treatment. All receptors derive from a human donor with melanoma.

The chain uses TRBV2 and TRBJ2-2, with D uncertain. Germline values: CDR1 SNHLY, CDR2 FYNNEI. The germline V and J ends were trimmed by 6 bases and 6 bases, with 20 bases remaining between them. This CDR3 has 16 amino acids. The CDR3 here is CASSGPGLLGAGELFF. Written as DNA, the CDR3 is TGTGCCAGCAGCGGTCCAGGCCTACTTGGGGCCGGGGAGCTGTTTTTT.

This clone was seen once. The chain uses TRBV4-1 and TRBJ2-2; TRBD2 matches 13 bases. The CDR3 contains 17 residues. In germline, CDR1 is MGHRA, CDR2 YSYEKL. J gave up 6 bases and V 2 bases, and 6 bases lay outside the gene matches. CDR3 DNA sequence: TGCGCCAGCAGCCAACCACTAGCGGGAGGGCCCTCCGGGGAGCTGTTTTTT. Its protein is CASSQPLAGGPSGELFF.

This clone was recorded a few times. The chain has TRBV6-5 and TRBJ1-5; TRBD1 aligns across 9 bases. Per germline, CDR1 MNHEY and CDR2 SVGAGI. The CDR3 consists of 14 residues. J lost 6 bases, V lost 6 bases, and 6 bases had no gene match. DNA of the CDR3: TGTGCCAGCAGAACCGGACAGGGGCTTCAGCCCCAGCATTTT. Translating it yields CASRTGQGLQPQHF.